These 32 T cell receptor beta chains were sequenced from one sample in a study of Ad26.COV2.S vaccination and SARS-CoV-2 variants. Treatment reported: 19 received Ad26.COV2.S at low or high dose, single or two shots; about five received placebo; per-sample allocation not given. Sampling was done on day 63 after the first vaccine or placebo injection. The protocol was immunoSEQ multiplex PCR, while the TCRdb copy is restricted to in-frame clones and leaves out a portion. The repertoire consists of around 300,000 clones, with approximately 90% occurring once and the leading ten covering 6.4%. The source material was peripheral blood, sampled in a trial of Ad26.COV2.S vaccine versus placebo. The receptors derive from a person aged 18-60 years who received the Ad26.COV2.S COVID-19 vaccine or a placebo.

The J gene is TRBJ2-2, the V gene TRBV6-6; D gene uncertain. CDR3 length equals 18 residues. CDR1 is MNHNY and CDR2 is SVGAGI in the germline V gene (reference sequence). Deletions cut 6 bases from V and 3 bases from J, with 23 bases between. This CDR3 is CASRRRPTGSSDTGELFF. The DNA for the CDR3 is TGTGCCAGCAGGCGAAGGCCCACGGGTTCATCAGACACCGGGGAGCTGTTTTTT.

The V call is TRBV30, the J call TRBJ1-6, with TRBD1 identical over 9 bases. Trimming at V came to 4 bases and at J to 6 bases, leaving 4 bases not matched to a gene. The germline CDR1 and CDR2 sequences are GTSNPN and SVGIG (reference sequence). The CDR3 contains 14 residues. The CDR3 region has the DNA TGTGCCTGGACCACGGGACAGGGTAATTCACCCCTCCACTTT. It encodes CAWTTGQGNSPLHF.

V is TRBV20-1 and J is TRBJ1-5; D not certain. Trimming cost V 3 bases and J 5 bases, with 17 bases left between them. The length of the CDR3 is 15 residues. Germline V CDR1 and CDR2: DFQATT, SNEGSKA (reference sequence). The CDR3 here is CSASFGSGRYQPQHF. CDR3 DNA: TGCAGTGCTAGTTTCGGGTCGGGGAGGTATCAGCCCCAGCATTTT.

V usage is TRBV30 and J usage is TRBJ1-2, with D unresolved. Between the trimmed V and J ends, which lost 7 bases and 7 bases, there was a span of 16 bases. CDR3 length: 12 residues. CDR1 is GTSNPN and CDR2 is SVGIG in the germline V gene (reference sequence). The CDR3 coding sequence is TGTGCCTACTCCCAACGGTTGGGTGGCTACACCTTC. This translates into CAYSQRLGGYTF.

This chain uses TRBV7-3 with TRBJ2-1; no reliable D call. V was clipped by 5 bases and J by 4 bases, with 3 bases between them. This CDR3 comprises 11 residues. Germline V gene lookup returns CDR1 SGHTA and CDR2 FQGTGA. CDR3 protein: CASSDYNEQFF. The CDR3 bases are TGTGCCAGCAGCGATTACAATGAGCAGTTCTTC.

The chain combines TRBV18 with TRBJ2-5; tentatively, D is TRBD2 (6 bases). V lost 1 base, J lost 5 bases, and 14 bases lay in between. CDR1 KGHSH and CDR2 LQKENI come from the germline V gene. The CDR3 has 15 residues. The CDR3 bases are TGTGCCAGCTCACCACTTCGGGAGCGGCATGAGACCCAGTACTTC. Protein product: CASSPLRERHETQYF.

The chain has TRBV4-1 and TRBJ1-2, with 8 bases aligning to TRBD1. V was clipped by 1 base and J by 3 bases; unmatched bases: 4. This CDR3 is built from 15 residues. Looked up from germline, CDR1 is MGHRA and CDR2 is YSYEKL. CDR3 in amino acids: CASSQGLDRDYGYTF. The DNA for the CDR3 is TGCGCCAGCAGCCAAGGTTTGGACAGGGACTATGGCTACACCTTC.

Notes on this clone: One end of the junction fails to match germline, which may point to a read error. The J gene is TRBJ2-7, the V gene TRBV6-1; 7 nucleotides agree with TRBD1. The CDR3 runs 10 residues. Germline CDR1 and CDR2: MNHNS and SASEGT. The CDR3 region is CASSEDRPDF. Here the CDR3 DNA reads TGTGCCAGCAGTGAGGACAGGCCCGACTTC.

The V gene is TRBV11-1, the J gene TRBJ1-6; D is unresolved. The V and J ends lost 1 base and 13 bases respectively, with 11 bases between them. Germline CDR1 reads SGHAT; CDR2 reads FQDESV (reference sequence). This CDR3 spans 13 amino acids. The CDR3 spells CASSLGVFRPLHF. CDR3 nucleotides: TGTGCCAGCAGCTTAGGAGTGTTTCGTCCCCTCCACTTT. Filled out from reference TRBV11-1 and TRBJ1-6, the complete variable domain reads EAEVAQSPRYKITEKSQAVAFWCDPISGHATLYWYRQILGQGPELLVQFQDESVVDDSQLPKDRFSAERLKGVDSTLKIQPAELGDSAMYLCASSLGVFRPLHFGNGTRLTVT.

V is TRBV3-1 (or the pseudogene TRBV3-2) and J is TRBJ1-5, with 10 bases matching TRBD1. Germline V CDR1 and CDR2: LGHDT, YNNKEL (reference sequence). V was pared by 1 base and J by 6 bases, with 9 bases of the junction left unmatched. The CDR3 has 17 amino acids. The CDR3 DNA sequence: TGTGCCAGCAGCCAAGGGGGCCGGACAGGGGGTCTTCAGCCCCAGCATTTT. It encodes CASSQGGRTGGLQPQHF.

The gene calls are TRBV28 and TRBJ2-7; 12 nucleotides agree with TRBD2. CDR3 length: 14 residues. V shed 8 bases and J 5 bases; nucleotides not matched to a gene: 7. Germline CDR1 MDHEN, CDR2 SYDVKM. The DNA of the CDR3 is TGTGCCAGCTCCCCTCTAGCGGGAGGGCACGAGCAGTACTTC. As protein: CASSPLAGGHEQYF.

This clone was seen a handful of times. V and J are TRBV15 and TRBJ1-5; D remains ambiguous. V lost 5 bases and J 0 bases, leaving 14 bases between the germline ends. The CDR3 sequence is 16 residues long. Germline V CDR1 and CDR2: LNHNV, YYDKDF (reference sequence). CDR3 region: CATSEADTYSNQPQHF. The CDR3 DNA follows: TGTGCCACCAGCGAGGCAGACACCTATAGCAATCAGCCCCAGCATTTT.

The chain couples TRBV3-1 (or the pseudogene TRBV3-2) to TRBJ2-5, with TRBD1 matching over 7 bases. The CDR3 runs to 15 residues. Germline-derived CDR1 and CDR2 are LGHDT and YNNKEL (reference sequence). J was trimmed by 4 bases and V by 5 bases; bases with no gene match: 10. DNA for the CDR3: TGTGCCAGCAGCTCACGGACAGGTGGGGCAGAGACCCAGTACTTC. Its translation is CASSSRTGGAETQYF.

This rearrangement joins TRBV15 to TRBJ2-7; D may be TRBD1 or TRBD2 (7 bases each). Germline CDR1 is LNHNV and CDR2 is YYDKDF (reference sequence). The CDR3 covers 16 residues. The germline V and J ends were trimmed by 3 bases and 2 bases, with 17 bases remaining between them. The CDR3 DNA sequence: TGTGCCACCAGCAGGGGAGGGACAGTCGGAACCTACGAGCAGTACTTC. The encoded protein is CATSRGGTVGTYEQYF.

The genes are TRBV21-1 and TRBJ2-1; the table assigns TRBD1, which was not confirmed against the DNA. TRBV21-1 is deemed a pseudogene. The CDR3 has 15 amino acids. CDR3: CASSKAGLQANEQFF. The DNA for the CDR3 is TGTGCCAGCAGCAAAGCGGGGCTCCAGGCCAATGAGCAGTTCTTC.

This clone was picked up one time. CDR3 protein: CASGPSGANVLTF. The CDR3 DNA follows: TGTGCCAGCGGCCCGTCTGGGGCCAACGTCCTGACTTTC. The rearrangement uses TRBV27 and TRBJ2-6; D is unresolved. The germline V and J ends were trimmed by 8 bases and 1 base, with 6 bases remaining between them. Germline V gives CDR1 MNHEY, CDR2 SMNVEV (reference sequence). The CDR3 has 13 amino acids.

This CDR3 is CASSPGQGSTGELFF. The CDR3 DNA follows: TGTGCCAGCAGCCCGGGACAGGGGTCGACCGGGGAGCTGTTTTTT. The gene calls are TRBV7-2 and TRBJ2-2, with TRBD1 identical over 10 bases. The CDR3 spans 15 residues. Trimming removed 5 bases from V and 5 bases from J; junction bases left unmatched: 5. Germline CDR1 is SGHTA and CDR2 is FQGNSA.

The rearrangement joins TRBV4-2 to TRBJ2-1, with 7 bases identical to TRBD2. The germline V gene encodes CDR1 LGHNA and CDR2 YNFKEQ. The CDR3 runs to 16 residues. With V trimmed by 0 bases and J by 4 bases, 6 bases remained unmatched. The CDR3 coding sequence is TGTGCCAGCAGCCAAGATCGAGCGGGATCGTACAATGAGCAGTTCTTC. Its protein is CASSQDRAGSYNEQFF.

The rearrangement joins TRBV7-7 to TRBJ2-2, with TRBD2 identical over 8 bases. The junction had 8 bases not matched to a gene; V was cut back by 5 bases and J by 6 bases. The germline CDR1 and CDR2 sequences are SSHAT and FNYEAQ (reference sequence). The CDR3 totals 15 residues. CDR3 amino acids: CASSPGGRSAGELFF. The CDR3 DNA reads TGTGCCAGCAGCCCGGGCGGGAGGTCGGCCGGGGAGCTGTTTTTT.

This clone turned up a few times. The same CDR3 is also encoded by other DNA sequences in this sample. V usage is TRBV7-9 and J usage is TRBJ1-5; the D gene is possibly TRBD1 (5 bases). Germline CDR1 SEHNR, CDR2 FQNEAQ (reference sequence). The CDR3 contains 13 residues. The germline V and J ends were trimmed by 4 bases and 4 bases, with 8 bases remaining between them. Here the CDR3 DNA reads TGTGCCAGCAGCTCGGGGGGAAATCAGCCCCAGCATTTT. This gives the protein CASSSGGNQPQHF.

This rearrangement joins TRBV5-4 to TRBJ2-5; 9 nucleotides match TRBD2. Per germline, CDR1 SGHNT and CDR2 YYREEE (reference sequence). The CDR3 sequence is 16 residues long. Germline trimming cut 0 bases from V and 5 bases from J; bases unmatched to any gene: 8. The CDR3 loop reads CASSLGTSVVSETQYF. For the CDR3, the DNA is TGTGCCAGCAGCTTGGGGACTAGCGTTGTTTCGGAGACCCAGTACTTC.

The chain employs TRBV6-2 or TRBV6-3 and TRBJ1-2; TRBD1 matches 7 bases. The CDR3 extends over 13 amino acids. CDR1 is MNHEY and CDR2 is SVGEGT in the germline V gene. V gave up 2 bases and J gave up 4 bases; unmatched junction bases: 1. The CDR3 loop is CASSYQGVYGYTF. For the CDR3, the DNA is TGTGCCAGCAGTTACCAGGGGGTCTATGGCTACACCTTC.

This chain uses TRBV11-2 with TRBJ2-1; 7 bases are a match to TRBD2. With V trimmed by 4 bases and J by 6 bases, 3 bases remained unmatched. Germline V gene lookup returns CDR1 SGHAT and CDR2 FQNNGV. This CDR3 contains 13 residues. The CDR3 DNA reads as TGTGCCAGCAGCTCCAGACTAGCCAATGAGCAGTTCTTC. Protein product: CASSSRLANEQFF. Full variable domain (remainder filled in from reference TRBV11-2 and TRBJ2-1): EAGVAQSPRYKIIEKRQSVAFWCNPISGHATLYWYQQILGQGPKLLIQFQNNGVVDDSQLPKDRFSAERLKGVDSTLKIQPAKLEDSAVYLCASSSRLANEQFFGPGTRLTVL.

The chain is built from TRBV10-3 and TRBJ2-5; no firm D call. Trimming took off 4 bases at V and 4 bases at J, with 7 bases between the two ends. Germline V CDR1 and CDR2: ENHRY, SYGVKD. The CDR3 runs to 12 residues. CDR3 in amino acids: CAISVSGETQYF. The CDR3 coding sequence is TGTGCCATCAGTGTGTCGGGAGAGACCCAGTACTTC.

The chain couples TRBV19 to TRBJ1-5; 12 nucleotides align to TRBD1. The V segment lost 5 bases and the J segment 6 bases; nucleotides outside the gene matches: 5. CDR3 length: 15 residues. Germline V CDR1 and CDR2: LNHDA, SQIVND (reference sequence). The CDR3 here is CASSSGTGGGQPQHF. The CDR3, as DNA: TGTGCCAGTAGTTCGGGGACAGGGGGCGGTCAGCCCCAGCATTTT.

This chain joins TRBV9 and TRBJ2-5; D unresolved. Germline V gives CDR1 SGDLS, CDR2 YYNGEE. V dropped 0 bases and J dropped 4 bases, with 4 bases sitting between them. The CDR3 covers 12 residues. This CDR3 is CASSVGGETQYF. The DNA of the CDR3 is TGTGCCAGCAGCGTAGGCGGAGAGACCCAGTACTTC.

V is TRBV21-1 and J is TRBJ2-7; no check of the table's D call, TRBD2, against the DNA was made. TRBV21-1 is a documented pseudogene. This CDR3 is built from 16 residues. The CDR3 region is CASSKVLLARSYEQYF. The CDR3 DNA reads as TGTGCCAGCAGCAAAGTTCTTCTAGCCAGATCCTACGAGCAGTACTTC.

This chain connects TRBV10-2 to TRBJ2-2; D perhaps matches TRBD2 (6 bases). The CDR3 is made up of 14 amino acids. The ends were cut back, 6 bases at V and 4 bases at J, with 12 bases in the middle. Germline values: CDR1 WSHSY, CDR2 SAAADI. CDR3 residues: CASRVLGGTGELFF. CDR3 coding DNA: TGCGCCAGCAGGGTGCTCGGGGGCACCGGGGAGCTGTTTTTT.

The rearrangement uses TRBV4-2 and TRBJ1-2; a weak D match, TRBD1 (5 bases). The germline V gene encodes CDR1 LGHNA and CDR2 YNFKEQ. CDR3 length: 13 amino acids. V was clipped by 4 bases and J by 5 bases, with 11 bases between them. CDR3 in amino acids: CASSPGREYGYTF. In nucleotides, the CDR3 is TGTGCCAGCAGCCCGGGACGGGAATATGGCTACACCTTC.

This chain uses TRBV3-1 (or the pseudogene TRBV3-2) with TRBJ1-1; 7 bases are a match to TRBD1. V dropped 3 bases and J dropped 11; count of bases not matched to a gene: 18. CDR3 length: 16 amino acids. Germline-derived CDR1 and CDR2 are LGHDT and YNNKEL (reference sequence). The CDR3 loop reads CASSHTKPRGDRAAFF. In DNA, the CDR3 is TGTGCCAGCAGCCACACAAAGCCAAGGGGCGACAGGGCGGCTTTCTTT.

The CDR3 DNA reads as TGTGCCAGCAGCTTAAGGGGACAGGGTACTGAAGCTTTCTTT. Amino acid sequence: CASSLRGQGTEAFF. V and J are TRBV7-2 and TRBJ1-1, with 9 bases fitting TRBD1. The CDR3 spans 14 residues. With 2 bases clipped from V and 5 bases from J, the junction kept 3 bases outside the gene matches. CDR1 and CDR2 from the germline V gene are SGHTA and FQGNSA.

The rearrangement links TRBV27 to TRBJ2-2; maybe TRBD2 (5 bases). There are 14 residues in the CDR3. Germline CDR1 reads MNHEY; CDR2 reads SMNVEV (reference sequence). V gave up 1 base and J gave up 6 bases, with 9 bases separating them. The CDR3: CASSLWENAGELFF. CDR3 DNA: TGTGCCAGCAGTTTATGGGAGAATGCCGGGGAGCTGTTTTTT.